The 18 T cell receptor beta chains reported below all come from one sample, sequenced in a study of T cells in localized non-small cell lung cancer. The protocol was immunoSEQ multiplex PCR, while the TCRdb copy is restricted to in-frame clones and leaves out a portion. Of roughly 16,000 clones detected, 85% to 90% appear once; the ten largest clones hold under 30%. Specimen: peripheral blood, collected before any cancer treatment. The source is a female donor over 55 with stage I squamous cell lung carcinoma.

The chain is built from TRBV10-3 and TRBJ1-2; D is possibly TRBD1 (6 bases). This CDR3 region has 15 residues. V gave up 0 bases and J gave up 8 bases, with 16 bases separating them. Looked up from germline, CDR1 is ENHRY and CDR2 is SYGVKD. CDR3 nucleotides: TGTGCCATCAGTGAGTCCCGACAGGACGTACGGGGCTACACCTTC. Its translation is CAISESRQDVRGYTF.

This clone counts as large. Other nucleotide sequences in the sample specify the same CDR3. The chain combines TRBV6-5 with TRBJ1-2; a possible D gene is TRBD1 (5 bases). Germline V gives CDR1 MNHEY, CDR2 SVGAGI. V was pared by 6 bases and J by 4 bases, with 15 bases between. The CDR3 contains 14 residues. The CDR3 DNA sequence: TGTGCCAGCAGCTCTAAAGGACAACTCTATGGCTACACCTTC. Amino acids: CASSSKGQLYGYTF.

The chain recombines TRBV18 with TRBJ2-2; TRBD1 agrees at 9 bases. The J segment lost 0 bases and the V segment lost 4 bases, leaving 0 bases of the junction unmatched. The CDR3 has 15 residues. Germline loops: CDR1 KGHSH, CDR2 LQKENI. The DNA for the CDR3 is TGTGCCAGCTCACGACAGGGGGCGAACACCGGGGAGCTGTTTTTT. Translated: CASSRQGANTGELFF.

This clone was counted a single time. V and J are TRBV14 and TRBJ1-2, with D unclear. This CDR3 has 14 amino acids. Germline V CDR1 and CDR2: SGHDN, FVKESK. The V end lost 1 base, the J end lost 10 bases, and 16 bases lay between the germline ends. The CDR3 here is CASSQGINRFVYTF. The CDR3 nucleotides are TGTGCCAGCAGCCAAGGAATCAATAGGTTTGTCTACACCTTC.

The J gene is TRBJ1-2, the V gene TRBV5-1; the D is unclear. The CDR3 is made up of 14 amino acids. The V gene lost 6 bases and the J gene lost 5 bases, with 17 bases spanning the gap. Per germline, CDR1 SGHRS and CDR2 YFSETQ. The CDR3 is CASNLGVLGYGYTF. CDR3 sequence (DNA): TGCGCCAGCAATTTGGGTGTCTTAGGGTATGGCTACACCTTC.

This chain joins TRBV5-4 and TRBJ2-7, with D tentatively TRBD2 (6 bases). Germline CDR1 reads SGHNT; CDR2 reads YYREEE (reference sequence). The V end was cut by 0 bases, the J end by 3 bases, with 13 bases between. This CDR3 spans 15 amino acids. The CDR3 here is CASSLDSPSVYEQYF. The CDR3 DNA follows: TGTGCCAGCAGCTTGGACAGTCCTAGCGTCTACGAGCAGTACTTC.

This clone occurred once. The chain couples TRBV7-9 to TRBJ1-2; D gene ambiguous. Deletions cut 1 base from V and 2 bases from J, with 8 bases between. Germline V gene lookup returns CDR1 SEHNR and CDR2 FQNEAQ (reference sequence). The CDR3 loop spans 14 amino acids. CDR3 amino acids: CASSLVVENYGYTF. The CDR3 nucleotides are TGTGCCAGCAGCTTAGTAGTTGAGAACTATGGCTACACCTTC.

The CDR3 here is CASGREGSGANVLTF. CDR3 DNA sequence: TGCGCCAGCGGGAGGGAGGGCTCTGGGGCCAACGTCCTGACTTTC. V gene TRBV5-1 combines with J gene TRBJ2-6; 7 bases map to TRBD2. CDR3 length: 15 residues. The trim removed 7 bases at V and 0 bases at J, leaving 4 bases unmatched. Germline V gene lookup returns CDR1 SGHRS and CDR2 YFSETQ.

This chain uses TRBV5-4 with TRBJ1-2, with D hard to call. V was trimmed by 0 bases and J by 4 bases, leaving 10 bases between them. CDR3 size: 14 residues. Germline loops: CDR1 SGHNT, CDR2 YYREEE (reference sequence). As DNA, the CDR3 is TGTGCCAGCAGCTTGGAGTACAATCTCTATGGCTACACCTTC. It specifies CASSLEYNLYGYTF.

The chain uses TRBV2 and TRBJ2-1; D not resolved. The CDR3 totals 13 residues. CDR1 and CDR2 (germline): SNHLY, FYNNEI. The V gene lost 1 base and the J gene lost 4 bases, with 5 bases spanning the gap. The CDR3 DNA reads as TGTGCCAGCAGTGAAGAGTTATACAATGAGCAGTTCTTC. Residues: CASSEELYNEQFF. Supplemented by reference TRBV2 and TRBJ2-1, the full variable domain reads EPEVTQTPSHQVTQMGQEVILRCVPISNHLYFYWYRQILGQKVEFLVSFYNNEISEKSEIFDDQFSVERPDGSNFTLKIRSTKLEDSAMYFCASSEELYNEQFFGPGTRLTVL.

DNA of the CDR3: TGTGCCAGCAGTTTATCGGTTAGTAGAGAGACCCAGTACTTC. Translated: CASSLSVSRETQYF. This chain connects TRBV28 to TRBJ2-5, with no clear D. Germline V gene data show CDR1 as MDHEN and CDR2 as SYDVKM. V shed 1 base and J shed 4 bases, with 10 bases lying between them. The CDR3 spans 14 residues.

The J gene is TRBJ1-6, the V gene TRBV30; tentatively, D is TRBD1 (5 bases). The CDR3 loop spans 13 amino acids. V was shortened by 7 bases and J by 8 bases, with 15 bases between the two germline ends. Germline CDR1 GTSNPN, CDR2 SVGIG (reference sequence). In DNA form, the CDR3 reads TGTGCCTTATCCGGGACCGCCTATTCACCCCTCCACTTT. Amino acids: CALSGTAYSPLHF.

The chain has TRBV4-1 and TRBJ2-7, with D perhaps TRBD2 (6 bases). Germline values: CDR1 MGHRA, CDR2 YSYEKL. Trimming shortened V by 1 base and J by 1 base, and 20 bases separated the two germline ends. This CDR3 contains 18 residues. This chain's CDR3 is CASSQVSATEGGSYEQYF. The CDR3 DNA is TGCGCCAGCAGCCAAGTTTCGGCGACAGAAGGAGGGTCCTACGAGCAGTACTTC.

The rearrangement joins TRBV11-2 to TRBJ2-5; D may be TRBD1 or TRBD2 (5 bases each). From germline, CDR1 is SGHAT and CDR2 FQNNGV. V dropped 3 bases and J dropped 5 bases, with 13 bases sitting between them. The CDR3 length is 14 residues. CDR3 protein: CASSFGTGWETQYF. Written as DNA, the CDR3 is TGTGCCAGCAGCTTCGGGACCGGGTGGGAGACCCAGTACTTC.

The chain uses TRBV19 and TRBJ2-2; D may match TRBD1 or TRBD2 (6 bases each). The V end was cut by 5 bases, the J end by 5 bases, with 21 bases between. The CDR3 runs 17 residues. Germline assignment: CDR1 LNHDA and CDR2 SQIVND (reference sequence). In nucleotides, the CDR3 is TGTGCCAGTAGTCTAAGTATCGGAGGAGGGGGGACCGGGGAGCTGTTTTTT. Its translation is CASSLSIGGGGTGELFF.

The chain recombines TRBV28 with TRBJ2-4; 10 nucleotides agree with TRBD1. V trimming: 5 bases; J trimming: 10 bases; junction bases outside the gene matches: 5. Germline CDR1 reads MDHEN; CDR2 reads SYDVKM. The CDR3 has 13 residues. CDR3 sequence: CASSTTDRGIQYF. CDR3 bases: TGTGCCAGCAGTACAACGGACAGGGGGATTCAGTACTTC.

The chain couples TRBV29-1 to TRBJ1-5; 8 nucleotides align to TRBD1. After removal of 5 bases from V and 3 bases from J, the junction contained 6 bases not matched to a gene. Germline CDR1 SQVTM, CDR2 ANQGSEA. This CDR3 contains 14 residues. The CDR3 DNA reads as TGCAGCGTTATTGGACAGGGAGACAATCAGCCCCAGCATTTT. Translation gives CSVIGQGDNQPQHF.

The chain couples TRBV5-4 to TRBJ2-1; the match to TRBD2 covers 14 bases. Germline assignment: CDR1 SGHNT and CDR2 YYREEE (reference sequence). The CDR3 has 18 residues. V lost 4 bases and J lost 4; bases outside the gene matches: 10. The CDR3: CASSVPGLAGETYNEQFF. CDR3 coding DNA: TGTGCCAGCAGCGTGCCGGGACTAGCGGGAGAGACTTACAATGAGCAGTTCTTC.